This TCR beta chain was retrieved from a study of post-analysis software for immune sequencing data. On the study more broadly: Recorded disease courses covered relapsing-remitting, secondary progressive and progressive-relapsing multiple sclerosis. Some patients had no subtype annotation.

Every TCR beta cDNA library bore unique molecular identifiers. From approximately 0.95 to 9.8 million T cells, 500,000 or so cDNA molecules were obtained. TCRdb independently ran MiXCR on the PCR reads; one entry per CDR3 protein. The table shows 740,000 or so distinct CDR3 sequences, with about 53% occurring only once. This clonotype showed up just a few times. Its antigen remains unknown. Study-level findings and limits: Significantly decreased normalized Chao1 diversity was recorded for multiple sclerosis patients relative to controls. TRBV segments more frequent in patients than in controls numbered five and included TRBV5-6, TRBV5-1 and TRBV20-1.

V was shortened by 2 bases and J by 1 base, with 17 bases between the two germline ends. CDR3 size: 17 residues. CDR1 MNHEY and CDR2 SVGAGI come from the germline V gene. The sample consisted of blood. The chain carries TRBV6-5 and TRBJ1-1; D remains ambiguous. This clonotype was obtained from a girl between 10 and 17 years old with multiple sclerosis. DNA for the CDR3: TGTGCCAGCAGTTACATTGTGCTTTCCCAAACGAACACTGAAGCTTTCTTT. Residues: CASSYIVLSQTNTEAFF.